One and the same sample provided the 11 T cell receptor beta chains below, sequenced in a study of CD8 T cells in Susac syndrome. Random hexamers were used to reverse transcribe roughly 0.45 to 1 ug of RNA. TCRdb passed the immunoSEQ multiplex PCR reads through MiXCR, listing each CDR3 protein once. Among about 100,000 distinct CDR3 sequences listed, 95% were seen once. Sequenced: CD8+ T cells from PBMCs. These receptor sequences come from a human donor with Susac syndrome.

CDR3 sequence (DNA): TGCAGCGTCGCCGAGACTAGCGTCTACGAGCAGTACTTC. Translating gives CSVAETSVYEQYF. The rearrangement uses TRBV29-1 and TRBJ2-7; 8 bases are shared with TRBD2. This CDR3 contains 13 residues. V trimming: 6 bases; J trimming: 3 bases; junction bases outside the gene matches: 7. Germline loops: CDR1 SQVTM, CDR2 ANQGSEA.

The V gene is TRBV5-4, the J gene TRBJ2-7; D remains unclear. The V end was cut by 1 base, the J end by 6 bases, with 11 bases between. In germline, CDR1 is SGHNT, CDR2 YYREEE (reference sequence). The length of the CDR3 is 13 residues. The CDR3 region is CASSLPSSTEQYF. The DNA for the CDR3 is TGTGCCAGCAGCTTGCCCAGTTCGACCGAGCAGTACTTC.

The rearrangement joins TRBV20-1 to TRBJ2-7; 7 bases align to TRBD1. Per germline, CDR1 DFQATT and CDR2 SNEGSKA (reference sequence). V shed 6 bases and J 2 bases; nucleotides not matched to a gene: 10. CDR3 length equals 14 residues. The CDR3 sequence: CSAARQGTPYEQYF. For the CDR3, the DNA is TGCAGTGCGGCCAGACAGGGAACCCCCTACGAGCAGTACTTC.

V gene TRBV3-1 combines with J gene TRBJ1-5; unclear D gene. V dropped 0 bases and J dropped 7 bases, with 13 bases sitting between them. This CDR3 region has 15 residues. Germline V gives CDR1 LGHDT, CDR2 YNNKEL (reference sequence). This CDR3 is CASSQDIEVGQPQHF. The CDR3 bases are TGTGCCAGCAGCCAAGATATCGAGGTAGGACAGCCCCAGCATTTT.

The chain employs TRBV27 and TRBJ2-7, with D perhaps matching TRBD2 (5 bases). Germline CDR1 MNHEY, CDR2 SMNVEV (reference sequence). Trimming removed 6 bases from V and 3 bases from J, with 9 bases in between. CDR3 length: 12 amino acids. CDR3 sequence reads: CASSPEGYEQYF. The CDR3 DNA sequence: TGTGCCAGCAGCCCCGAGGGCTACGAGCAGTACTTC.

This CDR3 reads CSGRDSTTYEQYF. The CDR3 DNA follows: TGCAGCGGGCGGGACAGTACTACCTACGAGCAGTACTTC. V gene TRBV29-1 combines with J gene TRBJ2-7, with D possibly TRBD1 on 7 matching bases. Germline V CDR1 and CDR2: SQVTM, ANQGSEA. This CDR3 comprises 13 residues. Trimming left V 7 bases short and J 2 bases short, with 15 bases between.

By frequency in the sample, this clonotype is medium-sized. The CDR3 loop reads CASSLSPSSADTQYF. The CDR3 coding sequence is TGTGCCAGCAGCTTATCTCCTAGCTCTGCAGATACGCAGTATTTT. This rearrangement joins TRBV11-3 to TRBJ2-3, with a weak D call TRBD2 (5 bases). Between the trimmed V and J ends, which lost 2 bases and 4 bases, there was a span of 13 bases. This CDR3 has 15 amino acids. Germline V lookup: CDR1 SGHNT, CDR2 YENEEA.

The chain recombines TRBV20-1 with TRBJ2-7; D gene ambiguous. The CDR3 contains 15 residues. CDR1 DFQATT and CDR2 SNEGSKA come from the germline V gene (reference sequence). Trimming removed 3 bases from V and 2 bases from J, with 17 bases in between. DNA for the CDR3: TGCAGTGCTAGCCCACAAAGGCGGAGAGCCTACGAGCAGTACTTC. Translated, it gives CSASPQRRRAYEQYF.

The rearrangement links TRBV2 to TRBJ2-4; TRBD1 matches at 8 bases. Germline loops: CDR1 SNHLY, CDR2 FYNNEI. The CDR3 loop spans 15 amino acids. Trimming removed 7 bases from V and 3 bases from J; junction bases left unmatched: 8. The CDR3 protein is CASIRTGLGKNIQYF. The CDR3 bases are TGTGCCAGCATTAGGACAGGGTTGGGCAAAAACATTCAGTACTTC.

The chain is built from TRBV4-1 and TRBJ2-5; D tentatively reads TRBD1 or TRBD2 (6 bases each). The CDR3 runs to 15 residues. Germline V lookup: CDR1 MGHRA, CDR2 YSYEKL. V lost 3 bases to trimming and J lost 5 bases, with 16 bases between them. CDR3 protein: CASSQNREVRETQYF. CDR3 DNA: TGCGCCAGCAGCCAGAACAGGGAGGTTCGGGAGACCCAGTACTTC.

The chain uses TRBV4-1 and TRBJ2-7; the D is unclear. Trimming stripped 2 bases from V and 4 bases from J, with 15 bases between. The germline V gene encodes CDR1 MGHRA and CDR2 YSYEKL. This CDR3 spans 15 amino acids. The CDR3 reads CASSQQGIRGYEQYF. CDR3 bases: TGCGCCAGCAGCCAACAAGGGATCCGAGGTTACGAGCAGTACTTC.